This T cell receptor beta chain was recovered during a study of graft-versus-host responses after intestinal transplantation. For the study at large: Recipients across the board were started on anti-thymocyte globulin induction, then kept on tacrolimus and steroids for about 3 years.

Only in-frame clones appear in the TCRdb table, and some are missing; sequencing was by immunoSEQ multiplex PCR. The sample holds about 88,000 clones, less than 95% seen once. Whole-study findings and limits: GvH clones turned up in recipient marrow; some had shown up first in ileum or blood. GvH clone levels peaked in circulation, and this peak was associated with early post-transplant HvG declines. Those patients showing graft-donor T cell macrochimerism displayed high graft-versus-host to host-versus-graft clonal ratios in allografts.

On this clone itself: Its cognate antigen is unknown.

The material sequenced was unstimulated CD4+ T cells sorted from spleen or lymph node cells, taken before transplant. This clonotype originated in a human donor who was the organ donor for an intestinal transplant.

The CDR3 nucleotides are TGTGCTAGTGGTTTGCCCGGGACTAGCGGGGTTCTACCGGGGGAGCTGTTTTTT. Translating gives CASGLPGTSGVLPGELFF. This rearrangement joins TRBV12-5 to TRBJ2-2; TRBD2 agrees at 13 bases. The CDR3 extends over 18 amino acids. Germline V CDR1 and CDR2: LGHNT, FRNRAP. Unmatched junction bases numbered 11, after V lost 2 bases and J lost 8 bases.